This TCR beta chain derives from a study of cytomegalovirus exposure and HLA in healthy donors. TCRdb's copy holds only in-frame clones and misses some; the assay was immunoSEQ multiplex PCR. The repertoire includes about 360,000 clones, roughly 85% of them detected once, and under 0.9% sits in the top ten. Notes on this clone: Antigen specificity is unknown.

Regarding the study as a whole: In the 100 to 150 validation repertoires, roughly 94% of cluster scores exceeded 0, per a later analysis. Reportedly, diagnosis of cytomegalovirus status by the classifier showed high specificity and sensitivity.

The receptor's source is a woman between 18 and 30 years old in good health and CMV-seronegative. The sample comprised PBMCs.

CDR3 DNA: TGTGCCATCGGGGGGACAGGTCTGTGGACGCAGTATTTT. Its protein is CAIGGTGLWTQYF. The genes are TRBV10-3 and TRBJ2-3; the match to TRBD1 covers 8 bases. From germline, CDR1 is ENHRY and CDR2 SYGVKD. The CDR3 totals 13 residues. Germline trimming cut 8 bases from V and 9 bases from J; bases unmatched to any gene: 10.